The entry that follows covers one TCR beta chain sequence. Its antigen is still unknown. This specimen belongs to a study of T cell responses to AZD1222 COVID-19 vaccine. General study points: Among vaccine-associated CD4 TCRs, coverage spanned spike, with dominance at 160-218 and 743-854. Receipt of two AZD1222 doses was followed by a rise in Spike-specific TCR breadth and depth.

With 4 bases removed from V and 4 bases from J, the gap between germline ends came to 9 bases. From germline, CDR1 is SQVTM and CDR2 ANQGSEA. This CDR3 has 12 amino acids. Measured with immunoSEQ multiplex PCR; TCRdb has only the in-frame clones, and not every one. This sample has approximately 150,000 clones, with roughly 92% found just once. This sample comprised peripheral blood, obtained on day 0 of AZD1222 vaccination. This chain uses TRBV29-1 with TRBJ2-3; D unclear. The TCR sequence derives from an adult in good health. The CDR3 sequence: CSVGLSADTQYF. The DNA of the CDR3 is TGCAGCGTTGGCCTTTCGGCAGATACGCAGTATTTT.